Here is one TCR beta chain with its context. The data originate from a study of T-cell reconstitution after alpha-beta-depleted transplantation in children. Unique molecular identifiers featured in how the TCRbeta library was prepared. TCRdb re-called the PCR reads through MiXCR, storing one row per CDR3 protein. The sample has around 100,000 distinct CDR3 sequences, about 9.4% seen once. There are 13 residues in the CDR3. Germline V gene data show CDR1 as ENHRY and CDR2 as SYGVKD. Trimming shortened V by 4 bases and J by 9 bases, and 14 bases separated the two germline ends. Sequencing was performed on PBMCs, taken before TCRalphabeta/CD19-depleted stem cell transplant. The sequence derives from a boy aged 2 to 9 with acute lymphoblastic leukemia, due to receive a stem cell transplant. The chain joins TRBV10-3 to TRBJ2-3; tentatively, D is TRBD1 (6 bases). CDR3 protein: CAISAFSDRTQYF. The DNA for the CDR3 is TGTGCCATCAGTGCATTCAGTGACAGGACGCAGTATTTT.